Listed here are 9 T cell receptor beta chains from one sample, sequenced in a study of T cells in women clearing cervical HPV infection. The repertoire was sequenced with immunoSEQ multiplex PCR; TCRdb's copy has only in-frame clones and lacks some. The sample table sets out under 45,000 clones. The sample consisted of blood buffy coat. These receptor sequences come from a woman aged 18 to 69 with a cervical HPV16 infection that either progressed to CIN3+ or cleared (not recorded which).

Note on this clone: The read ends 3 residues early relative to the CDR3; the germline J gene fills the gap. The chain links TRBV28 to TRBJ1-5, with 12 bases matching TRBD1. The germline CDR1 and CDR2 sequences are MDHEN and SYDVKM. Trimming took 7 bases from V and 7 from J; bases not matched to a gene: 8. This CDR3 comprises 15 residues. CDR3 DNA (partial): TGTGCCAGCACCTCGGGACAGGGGGCTAGACAGCCC. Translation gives CASTSGQGARQP. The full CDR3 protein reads CASTSGQGARQPQHF.

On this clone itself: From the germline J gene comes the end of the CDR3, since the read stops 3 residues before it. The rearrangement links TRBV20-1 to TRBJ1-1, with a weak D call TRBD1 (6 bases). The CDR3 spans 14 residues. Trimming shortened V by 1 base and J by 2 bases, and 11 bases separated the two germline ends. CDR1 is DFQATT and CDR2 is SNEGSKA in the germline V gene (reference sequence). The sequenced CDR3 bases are TGCAGTGCTAGAGGGACAGCATTCAACACTGAA. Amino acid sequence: CSARGTAFNTE. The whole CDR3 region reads CSARGTAFNTEAFF.

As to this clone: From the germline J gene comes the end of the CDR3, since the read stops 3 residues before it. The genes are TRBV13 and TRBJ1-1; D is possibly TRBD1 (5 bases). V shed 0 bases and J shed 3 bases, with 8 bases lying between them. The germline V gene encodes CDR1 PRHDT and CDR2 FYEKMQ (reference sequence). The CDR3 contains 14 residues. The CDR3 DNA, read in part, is TGTGCCAGCAGCTTAGGATCGGGGGACACTGAA. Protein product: CASSLGSGDTE. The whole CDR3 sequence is CASSLGSGDTEAFF.

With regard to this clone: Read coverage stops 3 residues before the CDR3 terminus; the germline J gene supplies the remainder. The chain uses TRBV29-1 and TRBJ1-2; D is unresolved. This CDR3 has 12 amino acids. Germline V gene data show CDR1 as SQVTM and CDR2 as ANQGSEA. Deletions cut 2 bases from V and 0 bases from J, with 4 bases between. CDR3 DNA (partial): TGCAGCGTTGAAAGGCCTAACTATGGC. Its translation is CSVERPNYG. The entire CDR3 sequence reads CSVERPNYGYTF. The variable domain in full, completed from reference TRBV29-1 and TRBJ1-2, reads SAVISQKPSRDICQRGTSLTIQCQVDSQVTMMFWYRQQPGQSLTLIATANQGSEATYESGFVIDKFPISRPNLTFSTLTVSNMSPEDSSIYLCSVERPNYGYTFGSGTRLTVV.

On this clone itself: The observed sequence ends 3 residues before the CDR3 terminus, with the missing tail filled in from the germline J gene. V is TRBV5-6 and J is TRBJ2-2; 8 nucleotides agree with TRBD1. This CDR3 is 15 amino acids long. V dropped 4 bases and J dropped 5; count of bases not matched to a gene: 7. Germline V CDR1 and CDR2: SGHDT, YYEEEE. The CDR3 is CASSRRDRFTGELFF. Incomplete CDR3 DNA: TGTGCCAGCAGCCGCCGGGACAGGTTTACCGGGGAG.

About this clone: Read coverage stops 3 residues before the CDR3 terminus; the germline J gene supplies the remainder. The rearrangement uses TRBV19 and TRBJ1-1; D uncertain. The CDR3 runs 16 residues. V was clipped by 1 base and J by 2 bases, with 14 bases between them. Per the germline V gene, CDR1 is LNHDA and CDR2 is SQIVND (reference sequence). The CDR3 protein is CASSIVGRLENTEAFF. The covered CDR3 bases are TGTGCCAGTAGTATAGTGGGCAGGCTTGAAAACACTGAA.

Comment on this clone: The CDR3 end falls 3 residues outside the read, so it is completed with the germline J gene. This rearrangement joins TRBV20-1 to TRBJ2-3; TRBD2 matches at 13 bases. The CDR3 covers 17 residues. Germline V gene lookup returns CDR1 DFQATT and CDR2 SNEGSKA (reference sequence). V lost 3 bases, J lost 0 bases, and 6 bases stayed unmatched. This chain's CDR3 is CSASRTSGGRSTDTQYF. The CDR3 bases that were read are TGCAGTGCTAGCCGGACTAGCGGGGGTCGGAGCACAGATACG.

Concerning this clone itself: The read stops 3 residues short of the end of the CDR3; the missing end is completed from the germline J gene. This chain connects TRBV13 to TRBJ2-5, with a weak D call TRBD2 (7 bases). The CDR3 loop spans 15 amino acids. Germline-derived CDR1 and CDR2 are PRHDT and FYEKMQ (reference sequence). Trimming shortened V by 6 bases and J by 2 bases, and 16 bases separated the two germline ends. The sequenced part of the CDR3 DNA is TGTGCCAGCAGTAGGGGGGGAGAAGGACAAGAGACC. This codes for CASSRGGEGQET. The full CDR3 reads CASSRGGEGQETQYF.

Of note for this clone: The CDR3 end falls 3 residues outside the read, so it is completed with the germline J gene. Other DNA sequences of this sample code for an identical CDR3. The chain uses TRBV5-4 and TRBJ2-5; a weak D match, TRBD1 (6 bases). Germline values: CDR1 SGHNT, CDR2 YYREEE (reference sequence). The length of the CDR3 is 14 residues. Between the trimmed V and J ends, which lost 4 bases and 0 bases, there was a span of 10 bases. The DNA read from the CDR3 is TGTGCCAGCAGCCCTGGACAGTACCAAGAGACC. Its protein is CASSPGQYQET. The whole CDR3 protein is CASSPGQYQETQYF.